This TCR beta chain was found in a study of preoperative IRX-2 immunotherapy in early breast cancer. Treatment of the sample: preoperative locoregional IRX-2 cytokine immunotherapy. Preoperative locoregional IRX-2 cytokine immunotherapy was tested in the phase Ib source study. The CDR3 length is 16 residues. In germline, CDR1 is MDHEN, CDR2 SYDVKM. V trimming: 2 bases; J trimming: 1 base; junction bases outside the gene matches: 2. TCRdb's table, derived via immunoSEQ multiplex PCR, lists solely in-frame clones and lacks some. The sample records some 19,000 clones, approximately 80% being singletons. Sequences were derived from lymph node tissue, sampled after IRX-2 immunotherapy. The genes are TRBV28 and TRBJ2-2; 9 bases map to TRBD1. The receptor comes from a human donor with breast cancer. This CDR3 is CASSLPGQGNTGELFF. CDR3 coding DNA: TGTGCCAGCAGTTTACCGGGACAGGGGAACACCGGGGAGCTGTTTTTT.